The rows below give T cell receptor beta chains drawn from one sample of a study of T cells expressing NK-cell markers. After re-calling the 5' RACE reads, TCRdb lists one entry per CDR3 protein, DNA absent. The sample includes some 600,000 distinct CDR3 sequences. Sequencing used blood T cells: a sorted CD56 or NKG2C T cell subset, CD4+ or CD8+ T cells, or bulk PBMC T cells (not recorded which). The receptor source for this set is a man aged 18 to 35 in good health. The CDR3 runs from the conserved cysteine through the conserved F or W.

>TRBV12-3/TRBV12-4|TRBJ2-2
CASSIQLQAQGGELFF
>TRBV6-1|TRBJ2-7
CASRERAAYEQYF
>TRBV9|TRBJ2-1
CASSVESQQFF
>TRBV27|TRBJ2-3
CASSANSLRSPDTQYF
>TRBV5-1|TRBJ2-1
CASSLAGSETEQFF
>TRBV12-3/TRBV12-4|TRBJ2-5
CASSRGEVGTQYF
>TRBV9|TRBJ2-2
CASSGPGQGGAGELFF
>TRBV5-1|TRBJ2-7
CASSLAGGGTYEQYF
>TRBV12-3/TRBV12-4|TRBJ2-4
CASSKGQRAKNIQYF
>TRBV5-1|TRBJ2-3
CASSLGWTSTDTQYF
>TRBV5-1|TRBJ2-1
CASSLDGLAGYNEQFF
>TRBV15|TRBJ1-2
CATSRDMGSYGYTF
>TRBV20-1|TRBJ2-3
CSAGKDPTDTQYF
>TRBV5-1|TRBJ2-5
CASSLEGSPPSLETQYF
>TRBV2|TRBJ2-7
CASYETAYEQYF
>TRBV30|TRBJ2-3
CAWSSGNTDTQYF
>TRBV29-1|TRBJ2-7
CSVEGPQIYEQYF
>TRBV5-1|TRBJ2-7
CASSPNPTTYEQYF
>TRBV6-5|TRBJ1-4
CAAGSGGEKLFF
>TRBV29-1|TRBJ1-1
CSVGGHGNTEAFF
>TRBV29-1|TRBJ1-1
CSVDQGLNTEAFF
>TRBV19|TRBJ2-1
CASKERPYNEQFF
>TRBV28|TRBJ2-1
CASSTLLWQFF
>TRBV5-1|TRBJ1-2
CASSPGRGGYTF
>TRBV18|TRBJ2-2
CASSSSGAQNTGELFF